This T cell receptor beta chain derives from a study of T cell repertoires in cytomegalovirus infection. Study information: The authors relied on CMV epitopes, both recently identified HLA-C-restricted and well-studied HLA-B-restricted. The study's findings and limits: Clonotypes of TCR beta that were HLA-C-restricted and CMV-specific dominated the ex vivo response.

The V gene end was trimmed by 6 bases and the J gene end by 4 bases; junction bases not matched to a gene: 5. Germline V gene sequence: CDR1 MNHEY, CDR2 SVGEGT. CDR3 length: 13 amino acids. With respect to this clonotype: As yet, its antigen is unknown.

TCRdb ran MiXCR on the reads and lists one entry per CDR3 protein. Of 80,000 to 90,000 distinct CDR3 sequences in the sample, 40% to 50% were seen once. The V call is TRBV6-2 or TRBV6-3, the J call TRBJ1-1, with 7 bases identical to TRBD1. The source was CD8+ T cells from cultured PBMCs, collected from culture after CMV antigen stimulation. This clonotype was sampled from a human donor in good health (CMV status not recorded). Some clones in this sample may be carry-over from other donors' samples. The CDR3 here is CASRTDRFTEAFF. The CDR3 nucleotides are TGTGCCAGCAGGACGGACAGGTTCACTGAAGCTTTCTTT.